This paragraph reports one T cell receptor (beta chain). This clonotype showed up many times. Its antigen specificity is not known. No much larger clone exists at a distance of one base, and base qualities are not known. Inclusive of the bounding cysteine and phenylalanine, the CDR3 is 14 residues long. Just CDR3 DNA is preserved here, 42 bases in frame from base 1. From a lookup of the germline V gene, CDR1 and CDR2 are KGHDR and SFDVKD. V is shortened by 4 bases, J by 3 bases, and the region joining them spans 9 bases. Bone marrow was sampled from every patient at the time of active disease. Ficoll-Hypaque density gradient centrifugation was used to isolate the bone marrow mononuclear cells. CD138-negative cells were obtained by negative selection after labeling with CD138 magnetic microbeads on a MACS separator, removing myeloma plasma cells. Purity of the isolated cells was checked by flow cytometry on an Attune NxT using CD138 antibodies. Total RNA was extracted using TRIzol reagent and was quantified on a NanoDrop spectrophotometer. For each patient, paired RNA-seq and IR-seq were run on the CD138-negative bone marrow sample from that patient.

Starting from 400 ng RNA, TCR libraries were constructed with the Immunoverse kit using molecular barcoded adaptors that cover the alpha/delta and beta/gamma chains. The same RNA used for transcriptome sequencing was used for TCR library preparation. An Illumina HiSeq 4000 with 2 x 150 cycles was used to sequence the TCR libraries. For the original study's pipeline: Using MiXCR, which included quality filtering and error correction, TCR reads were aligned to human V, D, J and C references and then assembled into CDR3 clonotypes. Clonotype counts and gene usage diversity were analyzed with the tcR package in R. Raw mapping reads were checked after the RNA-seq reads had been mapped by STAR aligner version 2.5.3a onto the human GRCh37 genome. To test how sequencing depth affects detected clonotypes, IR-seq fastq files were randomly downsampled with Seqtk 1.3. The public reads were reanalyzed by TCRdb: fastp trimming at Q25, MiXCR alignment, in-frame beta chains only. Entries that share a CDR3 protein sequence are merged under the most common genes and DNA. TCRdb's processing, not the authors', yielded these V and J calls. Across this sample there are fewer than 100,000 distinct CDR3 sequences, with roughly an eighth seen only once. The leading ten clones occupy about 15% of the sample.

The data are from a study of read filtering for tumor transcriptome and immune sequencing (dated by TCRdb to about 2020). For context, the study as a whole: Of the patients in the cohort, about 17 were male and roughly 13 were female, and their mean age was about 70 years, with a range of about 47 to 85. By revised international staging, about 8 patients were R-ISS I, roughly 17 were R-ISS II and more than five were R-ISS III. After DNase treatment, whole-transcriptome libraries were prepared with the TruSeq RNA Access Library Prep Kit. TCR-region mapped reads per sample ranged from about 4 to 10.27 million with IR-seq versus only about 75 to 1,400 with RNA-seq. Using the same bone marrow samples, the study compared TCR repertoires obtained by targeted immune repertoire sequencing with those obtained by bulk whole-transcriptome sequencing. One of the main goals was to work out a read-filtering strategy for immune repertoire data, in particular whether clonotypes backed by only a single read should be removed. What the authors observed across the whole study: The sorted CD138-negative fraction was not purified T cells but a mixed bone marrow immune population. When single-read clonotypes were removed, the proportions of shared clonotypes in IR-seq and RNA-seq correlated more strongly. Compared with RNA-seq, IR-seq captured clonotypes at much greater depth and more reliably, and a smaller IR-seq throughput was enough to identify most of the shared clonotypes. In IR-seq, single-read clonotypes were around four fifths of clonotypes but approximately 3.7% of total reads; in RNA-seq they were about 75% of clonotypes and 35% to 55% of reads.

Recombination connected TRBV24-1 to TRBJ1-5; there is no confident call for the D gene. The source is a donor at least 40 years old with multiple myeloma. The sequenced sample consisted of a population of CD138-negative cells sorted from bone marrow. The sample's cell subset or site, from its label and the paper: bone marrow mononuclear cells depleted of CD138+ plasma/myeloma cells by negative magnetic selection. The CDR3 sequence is CATSEAQNNQPQHF. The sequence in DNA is TGTGCCACCAGTGAGGCCCAGAACAATCAGCCCCAGCATTTT.